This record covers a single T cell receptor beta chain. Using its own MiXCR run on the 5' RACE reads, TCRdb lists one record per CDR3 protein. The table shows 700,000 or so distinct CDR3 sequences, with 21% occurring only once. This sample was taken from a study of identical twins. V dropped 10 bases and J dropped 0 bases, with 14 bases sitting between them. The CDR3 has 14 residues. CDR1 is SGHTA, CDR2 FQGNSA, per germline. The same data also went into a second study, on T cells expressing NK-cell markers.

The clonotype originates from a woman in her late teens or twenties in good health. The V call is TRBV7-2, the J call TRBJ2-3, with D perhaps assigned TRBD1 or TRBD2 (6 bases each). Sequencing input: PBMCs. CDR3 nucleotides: TGTGCCAAGGGGGGCGTAGCTAGCACAGATACGCAGTATTTT. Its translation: CAKGGVASTDTQYF.